A single sample is the source of the 16 T cell receptor beta chains below, sequenced in a study of T and B cells in COVID-19 patients. TRB rearrangements were amplified by multiplex PCR with BIOMED2 TRB-A/B primers. In TCRdb, the multiplex PCR reads were re-called with MiXCR into one record per CDR3 protein. The table has approximately 15,000 distinct CDR3 sequences, about 29% seen once. TRB was amplified from about 250-500 ng of blood genomic DNA. The sequencing sample was made of blood. These receptor sequences come from a human donor who had recovered from COVID-19.

Notes on this clonotype: One end of the junction is discordant with germline, which a read error may explain. The genes are TRBV5-1 and TRBJ2-3, with 13 nucleotides matching TRBD2. Per the germline V gene, CDR1 is SGHRS and CDR2 is YFSETQ. The CDR3 covers 17 residues. For the CDR3, the DNA is TGTGCCAGCAGCACGGGACTAGCGGGACCGCGCACAGATACGCAGTATTTT. This sequence encodes CASSTGLAGPRTDTQYF.

This clonotype has ten or more counts. The chain joins TRBV30 to TRBJ1-2; the match to TRBD1 covers 7 bases. CDR1 is GTSNPN, CDR2 SVGIG, per germline (reference sequence). The V gene end was trimmed by 5 bases and the J gene end by 4 bases; junction bases not matched to a gene: 7. This CDR3 region has 13 residues. The CDR3 is CAWDRVNIYGYTF. The CDR3, as DNA: TGTGCCTGGGACAGGGTGAATATCTATGGCTACACCTTC.

This clonotype has more than one count but fewer than ten. The chain combines TRBV5-1 with TRBJ2-3; the D is unclear. The CDR3 sequence is 15 residues long. Germline V CDR1 and CDR2: SGHRS, YFSETQ. Between the trimmed V and J ends, which lost 0 bases and 6 bases, there was a span of 14 bases. The CDR3 spells CASSLAPGPRDTQYF. The CDR3 coding sequence is TGCGCCAGCAGCTTGGCCCCGGGTCCAAGGGATACGCAGTATTTT.

The chain carries TRBV19 and TRBJ1-1, with D unresolved. Per germline, CDR1 LNHDA and CDR2 SQIVND (reference sequence). V shed 4 bases and J shed 2 bases, with 8 bases lying between them. The CDR3 has 13 residues. The CDR3 DNA follows: TGTGCCAGTAGTACCGGGTTTAACACTGAAGCTTTCTTT. It encodes CASSTGFNTEAFF.

The chain joins TRBV14 to TRBJ2-3, with D possibly matching TRBD1 (5 bases). From germline, CDR1 is SGHDN and CDR2 FVKESK. V was cut by 1 base and J by 7 bases, with 18 bases left in between. The CDR3 runs 16 residues. Here the CDR3 reads CASSQVAGPTPNTQYF. CDR3 nucleotides: TGTGCCAGCAGCCAAGTCGCAGGGCCGACCCCGAATACGCAGTATTTT.

This clonotype has a handful of counts. This chain joins TRBV6-5 and TRBJ1-1; TRBD1 agrees at 7 bases. Germline values: CDR1 MNHEY, CDR2 SVGAGI. After removal of 8 bases from V and 11 bases from J, the junction contained 14 bases not matched to a gene. The CDR3 consists of 13 residues. Written as DNA, the CDR3 is TGTGCCAGCGGCTTACTCAGGGGGGTAGTGGCTTTCTTT. This encodes CASGLLRGVVAFF.

This clonotype was seen more than once but under ten times. This chain joins TRBV7-2 and TRBJ2-7, with 8 bases lining up with TRBD2. This CDR3 spans 15 amino acids. Germline loops: CDR1 SGHTA, CDR2 FQGNSA. Trimming took 1 base from V and 2 from J; bases not matched to a gene: 4. The CDR3 coding sequence is TGTGCCAGCAGCTTAGAATCGCGGGGGGCCTACGAGCAGTACTTC. It is translated as CASSLESRGAYEQYF.

This clonotype turned up a few times. The DNA for the CDR3 is TGTGCCAGCAGCCTAATGACAGGGGGAATGAGTTCACCCCTCCACTTT. This sequence encodes CASSLMTGGMSSPLHF. V is TRBV13 and J is TRBJ1-6; 9 bases are a match to TRBD1. Germline trimming cut 5 bases from V and 9 bases from J; bases unmatched to any gene: 11. The germline V gene has CDR1 PRHDT and CDR2 FYEKMQ (reference sequence). The CDR3 consists of 16 residues.

This clonotype is labeled as medium-sized (0.01 to 0.1%). This chain joins TRBV30 and TRBJ2-5; D might be TRBD2 (5 bases). V gave up 1 base and J gave up 5 bases, with 8 bases separating them. Germline CDR1 reads GTSNPN; CDR2 reads SVGIG (reference sequence). The CDR3 length is 12 residues. CDR3 in amino acids: CAWSGGKETQYF. For the CDR3, the DNA is TGTGCCTGGAGTGGAGGGAAGGAGACCCAGTACTTC.

This clonotype is medium-sized within its sample. The rearrangement uses TRBV19 and TRBJ1-2; D not certain. Germline loops: CDR1 LNHDA, CDR2 SQIVND (reference sequence). The CDR3 has 14 amino acids. V dropped 2 bases and J dropped 5 bases, with 12 bases sitting between them. CDR3 nucleotides: TGTGCCAGTAGTATAATGGGCGACGGTTATGGCTACACCTTC. Protein: CASSIMGDGYGYTF.

This rearrangement joins TRBV6-5 to TRBJ2-3, with D tentatively TRBD1 or TRBD2 (5 bases each). The CDR3 sequence is 14 residues long. Trimming cost V 2 bases and J 3 bases, with 9 bases left between them. Germline V gene sequence: CDR1 MNHEY, CDR2 SVGAGI. The CDR3 region is CASSYVGETDTQYF. CDR3 sequence (DNA): TGTGCCAGCAGTTACGTGGGGGAAACAGATACGCAGTATTTT.

The chain joins TRBV24-1 to TRBJ2-1; 9 bases fit TRBD1. Germline V gene lookup returns CDR1 KGHDR and CDR2 SFDVKD. This CDR3 region has 14 residues. V shed 6 bases, J shed 5 bases, and the junction held 4 bases outside the gene matches. This CDR3 is CATSIRTGDNEQFF. As DNA, the CDR3 is TGTGCCACCAGTATAAGGACAGGGGACAATGAGCAGTTCTTC.

This clonotype was recorded a few times. The chain employs TRBV18 and TRBJ2-7; possibly TRBD2 for D (6 bases). The V end lost 8 bases, the J end lost 3 bases, and 11 bases lay between the germline ends. Looked up from germline, CDR1 is KGHSH and CDR2 is LQKENI. The CDR3 length is 12 residues. The CDR3: CASAGGLYEQYF. Written as DNA, the CDR3 is TGTGCCAGCGCCGGGGGACTCTACGAGCAGTACTTC.

The chain has TRBV6-5 and TRBJ2-4; a weak D match, TRBD1 (6 bases). Germline loops: CDR1 MNHEY, CDR2 SVGAGI. CDR3 length equals 13 residues. V lost 6 bases, J lost 11 bases, and 17 bases lay in between. CDR3 region: CASRDRNRVLQYF. The DNA of the CDR3 is TGTGCCAGCAGGGATAGGAACAGGGTTCTTCAGTACTTC.

This chain joins TRBV27 and TRBJ1-2; D is undetermined. Trimming pared 2 bases from V and 5 bases from J, leaving 15 bases between. Germline V gene lookup returns CDR1 MNHEY and CDR2 SMNVEV (reference sequence). CDR3 size: 15 residues. For the CDR3, the DNA is TGTGCCAGCAGTTTAGGGCCACATCACGGATATGGCTACACCTTC. Translating it yields CASSLGPHHGYGYTF.

This clonotype was seen a few times. The V and J genes are TRBV6-5 and TRBJ1-1; D unclear. V was clipped by 6 bases and J by 1 base, with 9 bases between them. CDR1 is MNHEY, CDR2 SVGAGI, per germline. The CDR3 loop spans 13 amino acids. In DNA form, the CDR3 reads TGTGCCAGCAGCCGGGCCCGGAACACTGAAGCTTTCTTT. This translates into CASSRARNTEAFF.